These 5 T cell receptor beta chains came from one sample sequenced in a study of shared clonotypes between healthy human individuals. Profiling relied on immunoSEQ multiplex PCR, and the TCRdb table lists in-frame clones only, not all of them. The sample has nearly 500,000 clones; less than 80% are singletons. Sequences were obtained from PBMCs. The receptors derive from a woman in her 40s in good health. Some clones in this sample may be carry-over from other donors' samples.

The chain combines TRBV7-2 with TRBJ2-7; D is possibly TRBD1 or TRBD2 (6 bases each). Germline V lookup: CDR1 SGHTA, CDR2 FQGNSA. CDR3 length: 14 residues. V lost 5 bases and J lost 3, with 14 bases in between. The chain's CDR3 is CASSPPGGGYEQYF. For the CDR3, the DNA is TGTGCCAGCAGCCCGCCAGGAGGGGGCTACGAGCAGTACTTC. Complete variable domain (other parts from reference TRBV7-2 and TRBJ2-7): GAGVSQSPSNKVTEKGKDVELRCDPISGHTALYWYRQSLGQGLEFLIYFQGNSAPDKSGLPSDRFSAERTGGSVSTLTIQRTQQEDSAVYLCASSPPGGGYEQYFGPGTRLTVT.

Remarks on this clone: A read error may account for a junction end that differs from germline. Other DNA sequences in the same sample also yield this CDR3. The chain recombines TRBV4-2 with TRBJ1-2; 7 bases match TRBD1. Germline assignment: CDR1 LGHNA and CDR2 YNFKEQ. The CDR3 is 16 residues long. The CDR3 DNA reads TGTGCCAGCAGCCGTTCATCTACAGGGGATCTCTATGGCTATACCTTC. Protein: CASSRSSTGDLYGYTF.

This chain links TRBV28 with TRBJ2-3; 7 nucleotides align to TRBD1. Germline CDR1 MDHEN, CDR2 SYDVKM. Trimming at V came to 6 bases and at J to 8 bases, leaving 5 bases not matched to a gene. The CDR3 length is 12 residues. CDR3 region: CASRKQGPTQYF. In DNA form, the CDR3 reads TGTGCCAGCAGGAAACAGGGGCCTACGCAGTATTTT.

DNA of the CDR3: TGTGCCAGCAGTCCTCTAGATCAGCCCCAGCATTTT. This translates into CASSPLDQPQHF. The rearrangement links TRBV28 to TRBJ1-5, with D unclear. The CDR3 covers 12 residues. Germline V lookup: CDR1 MDHEN, CDR2 SYDVKM. Trimming removed 5 bases at V and 5 bases at J, with 7 bases between.

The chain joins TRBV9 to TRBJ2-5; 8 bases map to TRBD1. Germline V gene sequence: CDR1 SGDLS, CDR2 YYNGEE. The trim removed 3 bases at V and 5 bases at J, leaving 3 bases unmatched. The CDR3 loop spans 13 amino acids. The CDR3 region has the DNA TGTGCCAGCAGCGAAGACAGGGGTGAGACCCAGTACTTC. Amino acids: CASSEDRGETQYF.